Following are 19 T cell receptor beta chains from one sample sequenced in a study of early T cells in non-severe SARS-CoV-2 infection. MiXCR, run by TCRdb on the 5' RACE reads, gives a single entry per CDR3 protein. This sample has 25,000 to 35,000 distinct CDR3 sequences, with 6% to 7% found just once. The sequencing input was whole blood. The receptors shown here come from an adult who was a healthcare worker with PCR-confirmed SARS-CoV-2 infection or an uninfected control (not recorded which).

By share of the sample, this clonotype is medium-sized. This chain links TRBV18 with TRBJ2-5; no clear D gene. The CDR3 is 16 residues long. Germline loops: CDR1 KGHSH, CDR2 LQKENI. The ends were cut back, 3 bases at V and 5 bases at J, with 19 bases in the middle. The CDR3 protein is CASSPVSKIAWETQYF. The CDR3 DNA reads TGTGCCAGCTCACCGGTCAGTAAAATAGCTTGGGAGACCCAGTACTTC.

This clonotype appeared many times. The CDR3 DNA is TGTGCCAGCAGTGAATATGTACTCCAGAGTGGGACCACTGAAGCTTTCTTT. Its translation is CASSEYVLQSGTTEAFF. The chain has TRBV25-1 and TRBJ1-1, with D maybe TRBD1 (5 bases). CDR1 and CDR2 (germline): MGHDK, SYGVNS. The CDR3 covers 17 residues. V gave up 0 bases and J gave up 4 bases, with 18 bases separating them.

The chain combines TRBV29-1 with TRBJ2-5; D remains ambiguous. V lost 6 bases to trimming and J lost 6 bases, with 8 bases between them. The CDR3 is 10 residues long. The germline gives CDR1 SQVTM, CDR2 ANQGSEA. The DNA for the CDR3 is TGCAGCGTGTGGGGTCAGACCCAGTACTTC. As protein: CSVWGQTQYF.

This clonotype was detected many times. This chain links TRBV7-7 with TRBJ1-2; TRBD1 aligns across 7 bases. With V trimmed by 4 bases and J by 4 bases, 12 bases remained unmatched. This CDR3 contains 16 residues. Germline V gene lookup returns CDR1 SSHAT and CDR2 FNYEAQ (reference sequence). CDR3 in DNA: TGTGCCAGCAGCTCTCGAACCGGACAGGCCGTCTATGGCTACACCTTC. Protein: CASSSRTGQAVYGYTF.

This clonotype was seen repeatedly, ten times or more. The chain couples TRBV10-3 to TRBJ2-1; the match to TRBD1 covers 9 bases. This CDR3 spans 15 amino acids. The V gene's germline CDR1 is ENHRY and CDR2 SYGVKD. V dropped 6 bases and J dropped 6; count of bases not matched to a gene: 9. The CDR3 nucleotides read TGTGCCATCAGCCCCACCGGGACAGGGATCAATGAGCAGTTCTTC. This gives the protein CAISPTGTGINEQFF.

This clonotype has ten or more counts. The chain employs TRBV20-1 and TRBJ2-7; 8 bases match TRBD1. This CDR3 has 17 residues. Germline trimming cut 3 bases from V and 2 bases from J; bases unmatched to any gene: 15. Germline V gives CDR1 DFQATT, CDR2 SNEGSKA (reference sequence). The CDR3 sequence is CSARGIRQGSGTYEQYF. CDR3 coding DNA: TGCAGTGCTAGGGGGATACGACAGGGGTCGGGAACCTACGAGCAGTACTTC.

As for this clonotype: Since a much larger clone is just one base distant, this may be a read error. The chain couples TRBV18 to TRBJ2-7, with unresolved D. The CDR3 totals 16 residues. Germline CDR1 reads KGHSH; CDR2 reads LQKENI. Trimming cost V 0 bases and J 6 bases, with 18 bases left between them. The CDR3, as DNA: TGTGCCAGCTCACCACCGCCCCCCACAGAGTTCTCCGAGCAGTACTTC. This gives the protein CASSPPPPTEFSEQYF.

This clonotype was counted at least ten times. The V and J genes are TRBV20-1 and TRBJ2-1; 10 bases fit TRBD2. The V segment lost 1 base and the J segment 7 bases; nucleotides outside the gene matches: 22. The germline V gene encodes CDR1 DFQATT and CDR2 SNEGSKA (reference sequence). CDR3 length: 20 amino acids. The CDR3 nucleotides read TGCAGTGCTAGAGCTTCGGGACAGTTGAAGCGGGAGGGCCCGGTGAATGAGCAGTTCTTC. Its protein is CSARASGQLKREGPVNEQFF.

At least ten counts were recorded for this clonotype. The chain couples TRBV12-3 or TRBV12-4 to TRBJ2-5, with D perhaps TRBD1 (5 bases). V shed 4 bases and J shed 5 bases, with 8 bases lying between them. The CDR3 totals 12 residues. Written as DNA, the CDR3 is TGTGCCAGCAGTTCAGGGCACGAGACCCAGTACTTC. It is translated as CASSSGHETQYF.

This clonotype has ten or more counts. The J gene is TRBJ2-3, the V gene TRBV7-6, with unresolved D. The V end was cut by 5 bases, the J end by 2 bases, with 17 bases between. The CDR3 consists of 16 residues. The germline gives CDR1 SGHVS, CDR2 FNYEAQ. The CDR3 DNA follows: TGTGCCAGCAGCCCATTGTCCGAAGGTTACACAGATACGCAGTATTTT. This sequence encodes CASSPLSEGYTDTQYF.

This clonotype was counted many times. The CDR3 sequence: CASSSVPSNQPQHF. The CDR3 DNA sequence: TGTGCCAGCAGCTCGGTCCCCAGCAATCAGCCCCAGCATTTT. The genes are TRBV5-8 and TRBJ1-5; D remains unclear. CDR3 length: 14 amino acids. Trimming shortened V by 3 bases and J by 1 base, and 8 bases separated the two germline ends. Germline CDR1 reads SGHTS; CDR2 reads YDEGEE.

This chain connects TRBV28 to TRBJ1-4, with 8 bases matching TRBD1. The J segment lost 8 bases and the V segment lost 6 bases, leaving 14 bases of the junction unmatched. Germline V lookup: CDR1 MDHEN, CDR2 SYDVKM. The CDR3 is 16 residues long. CDR3: CASSPPGQGKSEKLFF. In DNA, the CDR3 is TGTGCCAGCAGCCCTCCTGGACAGGGCAAATCGGAAAAACTGTTTTTT.

Only a few counts were recorded for this clonotype. The chain joins TRBV29-1 to TRBJ1-1; tentatively, D is TRBD1 (5 bases). The CDR3 spans 13 residues. CDR1 is SQVTM and CDR2 is ANQGSEA in the germline V gene. V was cut by 2 bases and J by 1 base, with 8 bases left in between. CDR3 loop: CSVERDRNTEAFF. CDR3 nucleotide sequence: TGCAGCGTTGAACGAGACAGGAACACTGAAGCTTTCTTT.

The table lists this clonotype with a few counts. The rearrangement uses TRBV27 and TRBJ1-1; D might be TRBD1 (6 bases). The CDR3 covers 17 residues. Germline values: CDR1 MNHEY, CDR2 SMNVEV (reference sequence). Trimming shortened V by 5 bases and J by 1 base, and 20 bases separated the two germline ends. CDR3: CASSATGIPNPNTEAFF. The CDR3 DNA sequence: TGTGCCAGCAGTGCAACAGGGATCCCTAACCCGAACACTGAAGCTTTCTTT.

This clonotype was counted at least ten times. The gene calls are TRBV6-5 and TRBJ1-2; D call uncertain. V was cut by 4 bases and J by 1 base, with 13 bases left in between. Germline V CDR1 and CDR2: MNHEY, SVGAGI. The CDR3 extends over 15 amino acids. CDR3 nucleotides: TGTGCCAGCAGTTGGCGGCCCGTTCTTAACTATGGCTACACCTTC. Its protein product is CASSWRPVLNYGYTF.

This clonotype was observed many times. The chain is built from TRBV6-6 and TRBJ2-5; 7 bases line up with TRBD1. V was pared by 6 bases and J by 5 bases, with 6 bases of the junction left unmatched. This CDR3 comprises 13 residues. Germline V CDR1 and CDR2: MNHNY, SVGAGI (reference sequence). CDR3 bases: TGTGCCAGCAGCCGACAGGGCGAGGAGACCCAGTACTTC. Translating it yields CASSRQGEETQYF.

This clonotype was counted at least ten times. This chain uses TRBV28 with TRBJ2-4, with 7 bases that match TRBD1. CDR3 length: 16 residues. Per the germline V gene, CDR1 is MDHEN and CDR2 is SYDVKM. The V segment lost 5 bases and the J segment 2 bases; nucleotides outside the gene matches: 9. The CDR3 loop is CASSKTGTVPKNIQYF. The CDR3 nucleotides are TGTGCCAGCAGTAAAACCGGGACAGTTCCCAAAAACATTCAGTACTTC.

In this sample, this clonotype turned up many times. CDR3 in amino acids: CSAPLLAGVRNEQFF. The CDR3, as DNA: TGCAGTGCTCCCCTTCTAGCGGGAGTTCGTAATGAGCAGTTCTTC. The chain carries TRBV20-1 and TRBJ2-1; TRBD2 matches at 10 bases. The V segment lost 5 bases and the J segment 7 bases; nucleotides outside the gene matches: 11. Germline V lookup: CDR1 DFQATT, CDR2 SNEGSKA (reference sequence). There are 15 residues in the CDR3.

The V and J genes are TRBV20-1 and TRBJ2-7, with a possible D match to TRBD2 (7 bases). Germline values: CDR1 DFQATT, CDR2 SNEGSKA (reference sequence). The CDR3 contains 13 residues. Trimming stripped 5 bases from V and 7 bases from J, with 18 bases between. The CDR3 protein is CSAGLGGAQEQYF. DNA for the CDR3: TGCAGTGCTGGACTGGGGGGGGCTCAAGAGCAGTACTTC.